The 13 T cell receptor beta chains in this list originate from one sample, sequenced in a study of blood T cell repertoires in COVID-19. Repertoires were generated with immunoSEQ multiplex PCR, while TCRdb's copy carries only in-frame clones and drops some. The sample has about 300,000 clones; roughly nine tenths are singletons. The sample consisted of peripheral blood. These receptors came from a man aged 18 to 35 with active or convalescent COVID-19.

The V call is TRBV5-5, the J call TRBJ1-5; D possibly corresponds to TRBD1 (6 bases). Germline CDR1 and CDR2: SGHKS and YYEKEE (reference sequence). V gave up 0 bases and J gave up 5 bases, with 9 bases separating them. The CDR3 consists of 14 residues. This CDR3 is CASSLEGDYQPQHF. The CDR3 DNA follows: TGTGCCAGCAGCTTGGAGGGGGATTATCAGCCCCAGCATTTT.

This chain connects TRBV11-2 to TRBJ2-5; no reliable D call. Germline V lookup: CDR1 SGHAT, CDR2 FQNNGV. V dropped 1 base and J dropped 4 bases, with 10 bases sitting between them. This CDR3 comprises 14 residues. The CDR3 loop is CASSLVYLPETQYF. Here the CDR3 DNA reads TGTGCCAGCAGCTTAGTTTACCTACCAGAGACCCAGTACTTC.

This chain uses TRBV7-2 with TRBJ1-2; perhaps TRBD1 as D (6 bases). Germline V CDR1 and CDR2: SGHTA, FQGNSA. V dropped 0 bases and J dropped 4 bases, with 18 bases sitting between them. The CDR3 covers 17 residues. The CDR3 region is CASSLAISRRGGYGYTF. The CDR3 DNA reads TGTGCCAGCAGCTTAGCCATCTCGAGAAGGGGGGGCTATGGCTACACCTTC.

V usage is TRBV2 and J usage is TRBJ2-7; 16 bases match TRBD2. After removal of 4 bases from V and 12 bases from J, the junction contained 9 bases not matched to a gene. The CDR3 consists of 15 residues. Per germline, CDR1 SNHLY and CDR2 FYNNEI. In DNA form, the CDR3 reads TGTGCCAGCAGTGGCCCCCCGGGACTAGCGGGAGGGCGGTACTTC. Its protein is CASSGPPGLAGGRYF.

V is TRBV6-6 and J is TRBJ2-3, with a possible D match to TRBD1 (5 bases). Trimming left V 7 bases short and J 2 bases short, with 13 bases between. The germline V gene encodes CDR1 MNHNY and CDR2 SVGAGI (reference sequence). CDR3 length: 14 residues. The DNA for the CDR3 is TGTGCCAGCATCTCAAGGGGTTTCACAGATACGCAGTATTTT. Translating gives CASISRGFTDTQYF.

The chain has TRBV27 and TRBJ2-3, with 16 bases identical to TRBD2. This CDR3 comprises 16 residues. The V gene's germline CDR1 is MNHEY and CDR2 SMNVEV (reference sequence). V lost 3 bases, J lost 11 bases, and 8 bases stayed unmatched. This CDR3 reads CASSLVGTSGGVVQYF. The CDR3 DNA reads TGTGCCAGCAGTTTGGTAGGGACTAGCGGGGGGGTTGTGCAGTATTTT.

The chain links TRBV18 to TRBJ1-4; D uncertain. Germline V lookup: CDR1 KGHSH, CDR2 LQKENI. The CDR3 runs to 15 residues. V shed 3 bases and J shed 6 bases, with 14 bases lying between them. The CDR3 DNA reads TGTGCCAGCTCACCCCGAGAGGGTAAGGATGAAAAACTGTTTTTT. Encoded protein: CASSPREGKDEKLFF.

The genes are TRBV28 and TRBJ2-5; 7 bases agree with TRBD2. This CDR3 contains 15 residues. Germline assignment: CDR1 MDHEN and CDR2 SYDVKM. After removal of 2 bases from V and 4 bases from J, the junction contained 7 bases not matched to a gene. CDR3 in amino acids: CASSLLAGAVETQYF. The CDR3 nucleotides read TGTGCCAGCAGTTTACTGGCGGGAGCTGTAGAGACCCAGTACTTC.

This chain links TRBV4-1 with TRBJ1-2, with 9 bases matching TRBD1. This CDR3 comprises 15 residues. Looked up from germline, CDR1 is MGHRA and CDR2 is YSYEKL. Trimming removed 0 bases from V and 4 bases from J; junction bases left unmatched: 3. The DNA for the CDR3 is TGCGCCAGCAGCCAAGATGACAGGGGGTTCTATGGCTACACCTTC. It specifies CASSQDDRGFYGYTF.

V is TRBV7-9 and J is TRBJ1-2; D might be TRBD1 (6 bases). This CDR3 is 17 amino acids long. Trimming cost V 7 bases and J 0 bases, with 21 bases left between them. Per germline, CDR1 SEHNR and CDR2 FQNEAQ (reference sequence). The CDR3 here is CASNKGPTGYSNYGYTF. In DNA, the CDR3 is TGTGCCAGCAACAAAGGCCCCACAGGGTACTCTAACTATGGCTACACCTTC.

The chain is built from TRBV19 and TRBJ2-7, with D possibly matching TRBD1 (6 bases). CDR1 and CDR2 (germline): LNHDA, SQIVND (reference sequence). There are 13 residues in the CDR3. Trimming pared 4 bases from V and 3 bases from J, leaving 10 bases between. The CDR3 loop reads CASSNREYYEQYF. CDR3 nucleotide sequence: TGTGCCAGTAGTAACAGGGAATACTACGAGCAGTACTTC.

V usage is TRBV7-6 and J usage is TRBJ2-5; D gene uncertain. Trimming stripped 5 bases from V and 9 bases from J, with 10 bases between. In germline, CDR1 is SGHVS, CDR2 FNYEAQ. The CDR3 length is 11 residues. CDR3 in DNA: TGTGCCAGCAGCCCCCGGGTGGCCCAGTACTTC. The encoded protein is CASSPRVAQYF. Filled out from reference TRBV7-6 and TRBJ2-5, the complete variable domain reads GAGVSQSPRYKVTKRGQDVALRCDPISGHVSLYWYRQALGQGPEFLTYFNYEAQQDKSGLPNDRFSAERPEGSISTLTIQRTEQRDSAMYRCASSPRVAQYFGPGTRLLVL.

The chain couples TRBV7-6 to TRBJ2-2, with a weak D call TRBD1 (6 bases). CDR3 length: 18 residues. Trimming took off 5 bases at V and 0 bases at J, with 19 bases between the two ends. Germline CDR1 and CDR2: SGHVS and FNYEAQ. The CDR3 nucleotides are TGTGCCAGCAGCCTCCGGGACACTTCTTTCGCGAACACCGGGGAGCTGTTTTTT. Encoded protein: CASSLRDTSFANTGELFF.